These T cell receptor beta chains were read from a single sample in a study of cytomegalovirus exposure and HLA in healthy donors. The repertoire was sequenced with immunoSEQ multiplex PCR; TCRdb's copy has only in-frame clones and lacks some. The sample table includes tens of thousands of clones. Specimen: PBMCs. The receptors here all came from a woman aged 45-65 years in good health and CMV-seropositive. CDR3s include the opening cysteine and the closing phenylalanine or tryptophan.

j_call: TRBJ2-5
v_call: TRBV27
cdr3_aa: CASSMGLLQETQYF

j_call: TRBJ2-7
v_call: TRBV28
cdr3_aa: CASKTQGTSSYEQYF

j_call: TRBJ1-2
v_call: TRBV7-2
cdr3_aa: CASSLGFAVTYGYTF

j_call: TRBJ1-1
v_call: TRBV5-6
cdr3_aa: CASSLQHSRMGLNTEAFF

j_call: TRBJ2-1
v_call: TRBV28
cdr3_aa: CASRASGRSHEQFF

j_call: TRBJ1-5
v_call: TRBV11-2
cdr3_aa: CASSLTVGGNQPQHF

j_call: TRBJ1-4
v_call: TRBV5-1
cdr3_aa: CASSLDPGDEKLFF

j_call: TRBJ1-6
v_call: TRBV7-2
cdr3_aa: CASSRYSRDSPLHF

j_call: TRBJ1-5
v_call: TRBV5-1
cdr3_aa: CASSLGRLSNQPQHF

j_call: TRBJ1-6
v_call: TRBV4-2
cdr3_aa: CASSQDRAGSYSPLHF

j_call: TRBJ1-1
v_call: TRBV9
cdr3_aa: CASSVGHANTEAFF

j_call: TRBJ2-7
v_call: TRBV5-1
cdr3_aa: CASSLATGGRPYEQYF

j_call: TRBJ2-7
v_call: TRBV19
cdr3_aa: CASSMAGTGTYEQYF

j_call: TRBJ2-5
v_call: TRBV2
cdr3_aa: CASSEAFSGGGAQETQYF